This passage covers 6 T cell receptor beta chains from one sample sequenced in a study of CD8 T cells in ankylosing spondylitis (dated by TCRdb to the late 2010s). Library generation was performed with 5' RACE. The instrument given in TCRdb is Illumina HiSeq 2500. The public reads were reprocessed in TCRdb via fastp at Q25 and MiXCR, keeping in-frame beta chains. Under each unique CDR3 protein, matching rows form one entry showing the most common genes and DNA. This sample has hundreds of thousands of distinct CDR3 sequences in its table, and less than 25% of those were observed once. The ten most abundant clones make up about 3.7% of the sample. The sample taken for sequencing was blood, either unsorted or a sorted T cell fraction (not recorded which). These receptors all stem from a female donor with ankylosing spondylitis or in good health (not recorded which).

This chain uses TRBV10-3 with TRBJ1-1, with D perhaps TRBD1 (5 bases). Germline V CDR1 and CDR2: ENHRY, SYGVKD. The CDR3 consists of 15 residues. The V end lost 5 bases, the J end lost 1 base, and 14 bases lay between the germline ends. CDR3 nucleotides: TGTGCCATCAGTACATCCGGGGCCGCGAACACTGAAGCTTTCTTT. Its protein is CAISTSGAANTEAFF.

This chain links TRBV5-5 with TRBJ2-7; tentative D call: TRBD2 (5 bases). V lost 4 bases and J 4 bases, leaving 12 bases between the germline ends. The CDR3 has 13 residues. Germline V CDR1 and CDR2: SGHKS, YYEKEE (reference sequence). Written as DNA, the CDR3 is TGTGCCAGCAGCCTTCTCTCGGGATACGAGCAGTACTTC. Translating gives CASSLLSGYEQYF.

The chain employs TRBV12-3 or TRBV12-4 and TRBJ1-2; TRBD1 matches at 9 bases. The CDR3 length is 14 residues. J lost 6 bases, V lost 6 bases, and 8 bases had no gene match. The chain's CDR3 is CASRGQGEWNGYTF. DNA of the CDR3: TGTGCCAGCAGGGGACAGGGTGAATGGAATGGCTACACCTTC.

This chain joins TRBV7-9 and TRBJ2-2; D is unresolved. The V gene lost 2 bases and the J gene lost 7 bases, with 5 bases spanning the gap. This CDR3 is 12 amino acids long. Per the germline V gene, CDR1 is SEHNR and CDR2 is FQNEAQ (reference sequence). DNA for the CDR3: TGTGCCAGCAGCTTATGGGGCGGGGAGCTGTTTTTT. Translating gives CASSLWGGELFF. The variable domain in full, with the rest retrieved from reference TRBV7-9 and TRBJ2-2, is DTGVSQNPRHKITKRGQNVTFRCDPISEHNRLYWYRQTLGQGPEFLTYFQNEAQLEKSRLLSDRFSAERPKGSFSTLEIQRTEQGDSAMYLCASSLWGGELFFGEGSRLTVL.

The rearrangement links TRBV2 to TRBJ1-5, with TRBD1 identical over 7 bases. The V and J ends lost 3 bases and 3 bases, in that order; junction bases with no gene match: 2. Per germline, CDR1 SNHLY and CDR2 FYNNEI. The CDR3 runs 14 residues. The CDR3 region is CASSDDRVNQPQHF. Here the CDR3 DNA reads TGTGCCAGCAGTGACGACAGGGTCAATCAGCCCCAGCATTTT. The complete variable domain, with remaining parts taken from reference TRBV2 and TRBJ1-5, reads EPEVTQTPSHQVTQMGQEVILRCVPISNHLYFYWYRQILGQKVEFLVSFYNNEISEKSEIFDDQFSVERPDGSNFTLKIRSTKLEDSAMYFCASSDDRVNQPQHFGDGTRLSIL.

DNA for the CDR3: TGTGCCTCCTCGAACAGGGAGGAGGCTGAAGCTTTCTTT. As protein: CASSNREEAEAFF. This chain connects TRBV10-3 to TRBJ1-1; D possibly corresponds to TRBD1 (6 bases). Per germline, CDR1 ENHRY and CDR2 SYGVKD. This CDR3 comprises 13 residues. Between the trimmed V and J ends, which lost 11 bases and 6 bases, there was a span of 19 bases.